These 22 T cell receptor beta chains share one sample of origin, sequenced in a study of T-cell reconstitution after alpha-beta-depleted transplantation in children. It was with unique molecular identifiers that the TCRbeta library was prepared. TCRdb analysed the PCR reads with MiXCR anew, one entry per CDR3 protein. This table holds roughly 570,000 distinct CDR3 sequences, 20% to 30% found once. The source material was PBMCs, sampled before TCRalphabeta/CD19-depleted stem cell transplant. The source is a boy younger than two with Wiskott-Aldrich syndrome, due to receive a stem cell transplant.

This chain joins TRBV12-3 or TRBV12-4 and TRBJ2-7, with 8 bases lining up with TRBD1. J was trimmed by 5 bases and V by 2 bases; bases with no gene match: 5. This CDR3 has 14 residues. CDR3 sequence: CASSLLQGAHEQYF. The CDR3 DNA is TGTGCCAGCAGTTTATTGCAGGGGGCCCACGAGCAGTACTTC.

This clonotype was detected a few times. This rearrangement joins TRBV5-1 to TRBJ2-1, with TRBD1 as a possible D gene (6 bases). Germline loops: CDR1 SGHRS, CDR2 YFSETQ. The ends were cut back, 7 bases at V and 4 bases at J, with 15 bases in the middle. The CDR3 has 14 amino acids. Here the CDR3 reads CASSGAGDYNEQFF. The CDR3 DNA reads as TGCGCCAGCTCTGGGGCAGGGGATTACAATGAGCAGTTCTTC.

The chain joins TRBV20-1 to TRBJ2-5; 7 nucleotides agree with TRBD2. The CDR3 length is 14 residues. Germline-derived CDR1 and CDR2 are DFQATT and SNEGSKA (reference sequence). The trim removed 2 bases at V and 5 bases at J, leaving 8 bases unmatched. The chain's CDR3 is CSARPSSGAETQYF. The CDR3 DNA follows: TGCAGTGCTAGACCGTCTAGCGGCGCGGAGACCCAGTACTTC.

The chain combines TRBV11-2 with TRBJ2-5, with 7 bases identical to TRBD2. Germline values: CDR1 SGHAT, CDR2 FQNNGV. The V gene end was trimmed by 6 bases and the J gene end by 12 bases; junction bases not matched to a gene: 10. This CDR3 is built from 12 residues. CDR3 sequence: CASRRIPGGEYF. CDR3 bases: TGTGCCAGCAGAAGAATCCCGGGAGGAGAGTACTTC. The full variable domain, in which reference TRBV11-2 and TRBJ2-5 provide the parts outside the CDR3, is EAGVAQSPRYKIIEKRQSVAFWCNPISGHATLYWYQQILGQGPKLLIQFQNNGVVDDSQLPKDRFSAERLKGVDSTLKIQPAKLEDSAVYLCASRRIPGGEYFGPGTRLLVL.

The table lists this clonotype with a few counts. The V and J genes are TRBV4-1 and TRBJ1-2; perhaps TRBD1 as D (6 bases). Trimming removed 3 bases from V and 4 bases from J, with 12 bases in between. Germline-derived CDR1 and CDR2 are MGHRA and YSYEKL. The length of the CDR3 is 14 residues. The CDR3 protein is CASSQRGVGYGYTF. DNA for the CDR3: TGCGCCAGCAGCCAGAGGGGGGTGGGCTATGGCTACACCTTC.

The V and J genes are TRBV5-1 and TRBJ2-2, with TRBD1 matching over 7 bases. V was clipped by 1 base and J by 3 bases; unmatched bases: 3. The CDR3 runs 15 residues. From germline, CDR1 is SGHRS and CDR2 YFSETQ. As DNA, the CDR3 is TGCGCCAGCAGCTTGCGACAGGGATACACCGGGGAGCTGTTTTTT. Its protein is CASSLRQGYTGELFF.

V usage is TRBV12-3 or TRBV12-4 and J usage is TRBJ2-1; D remains ambiguous. With 8 bases removed from V and 1 base from J, the gap between germline ends came to 12 bases. This CDR3 is 14 amino acids long. CDR3 residues: CASAGPDSYNEQFF. DNA of the CDR3: TGTGCCAGCGCAGGCCCGGATTCCTACAATGAGCAGTTCTTC.

The chain carries TRBV27 and TRBJ1-1; TRBD1 matches at 7 bases. The CDR3 length is 16 residues. Germline V gives CDR1 MNHEY, CDR2 SMNVEV (reference sequence). Trimming took 5 bases from V and 1 from J; bases not matched to a gene: 10. CDR3 residues: CASSPWTGYQNTEAFF. CDR3 DNA: TGTGCCAGCAGTCCGTGGACAGGATACCAGAACACTGAAGCTTTCTTT.

This clonotype was counted a few times. The chain uses TRBV20-1 and TRBJ1-5; possible D gene TRBD1, 6 bases. CDR1 is DFQATT and CDR2 is SNEGSKA in the germline V gene (reference sequence). V lost 1 base and J 4 bases, leaving 8 bases between the germline ends. The CDR3 has 13 amino acids. The CDR3 DNA reads as TGCAGTGCTAGAGGCACAGGGAATCAGCCCCAGCATTTT. This sequence encodes CSARGTGNQPQHF.

The rearrangement links TRBV2 to TRBJ2-5; 8 bases fit TRBD1. Trimming removed 10 bases from V and 5 bases from J; junction bases left unmatched: 12. This CDR3 comprises 14 residues. CDR1 and CDR2 (germline): SNHLY, FYNNEI. CDR3 sequence (DNA): TGTGCCACCCATCAGGCCAGGGGGCTGGAGACCCAGTACTTC. This encodes CATHQARGLETQYF.

The chain employs TRBV10-3 and TRBJ2-2, with TRBD2 matching 11 bases. This CDR3 has 17 amino acids. CDR1 and CDR2 from the germline V gene are ENHRY and SYGVKD. V lost 6 bases and J lost 0; bases outside the gene matches: 6. The CDR3 here is CAISAQGLAANTGELFF. Here the CDR3 DNA reads TGTGCCATCAGCGCCCAGGGACTAGCGGCGAACACCGGGGAGCTGTTTTTT.

Only one count was recorded for this clonotype. V usage is TRBV19 and J usage is TRBJ2-1; TRBD2 agrees at 9 bases. CDR3 length equals 18 residues. CDR1 is LNHDA, CDR2 SQIVND, per germline (reference sequence). After removal of 2 bases from V and 5 bases from J, the junction contained 13 bases not matched to a gene. CDR3 in DNA: TGTGCCAGTAGTATATCCCGTGGGGGACTAGCCTTTGACAATGAGCAGTTCTTC. This codes for CASSISRGGLAFDNEQFF.

This chain uses TRBV10-3 with TRBJ2-3; 10 bases match TRBD2. Germline lookup yields CDR1 ENHRY and CDR2 SYGVKD. This CDR3 comprises 14 residues. The V and J ends lost 6 bases and 5 bases, in that order; junction bases with no gene match: 5. The CDR3 region has the DNA TGTGCCATCAGAGCGGGAGGGCCGGGAGATACGCAGTATTTT. Amino acid sequence: CAIRAGGPGDTQYF.

The rearrangement uses TRBV20-1 and TRBJ1-2; D perhaps matches TRBD1 (5 bases). V lost 0 bases and J 8 bases, leaving 13 bases between the germline ends. CDR1 and CDR2 from the germline V gene are DFQATT and SNEGSKA (reference sequence). The CDR3 is 13 amino acids. CDR3 loop: CSARDEGLRGYTF. The CDR3 nucleotides are TGCAGTGCTAGAGATGAGGGGTTGCGGGGCTACACCTTC.

Here the CDR3 reads CSALRTGGTTGELFF. The CDR3, as DNA: TGCAGTGCTTTACGGACAGGGGGCACCACCGGGGAGCTGTTTTTT. This rearrangement joins TRBV20-1 to TRBJ2-2; 11 nucleotides match TRBD1. The CDR3 has 15 residues. J lost 4 bases, V lost 5 bases, and 6 bases had no gene match. Germline V lookup: CDR1 DFQATT, CDR2 SNEGSKA (reference sequence).

This rearrangement joins TRBV7-8 to TRBJ2-3; D is perhaps TRBD2 (7 bases). V dropped 1 base and J dropped 2 bases, with 10 bases sitting between them. Looked up from germline, CDR1 is SGHVS and CDR2 is FQNEAQ. The CDR3 has 15 residues. CDR3 region: CASSLEGGDTDTQYF. In DNA, the CDR3 is TGTGCCAGCAGCTTAGAGGGGGGGGACACAGATACGCAGTATTTT.

CDR3 in DNA: TGTGCCAGCAGTGAGACTAGCTCGGGGGAGCAGTTCTTC. Encoded protein: CASSETSSGEQFF. The chain joins TRBV25-1 to TRBJ2-1, with TRBD2 matching over 7 bases. The CDR3 covers 13 residues. After removal of 3 bases from V and 10 bases from J, the junction contained 6 bases not matched to a gene. CDR1 MGHDK and CDR2 SYGVNS come from the germline V gene.

The chain has TRBV10-1 and TRBJ2-5, with D possibly being TRBD1 (5 bases). V was clipped by 3 bases and J by 2 bases, with 10 bases between them. The CDR3 is made up of 14 amino acids. Per the germline V gene, CDR1 is WNHNN and CDR2 is SYGVQD (reference sequence). The CDR3 coding sequence is TGCGCCAGCAGTGACCGGCGGACACAAGAGACCCAGTACTTC. Protein product: CASSDRRTQETQYF.

The V call is TRBV29-1, the J call TRBJ2-1; D ambiguous. The germline V gene encodes CDR1 SQVTM and CDR2 ANQGSEA. Trimming took 4 bases from V and 6 from J, leaving 4 bases between them. The CDR3 is 10 amino acids. The CDR3 DNA sequence: TGCAGCGTTGGCGTCAATGAGCAGTTCTTC. It codes for CSVGVNEQFF.

The J gene is TRBJ2-7, the V gene TRBV29-1, with 14 positions matching TRBD2. The CDR3 extends over 18 amino acids. Germline V CDR1 and CDR2: SQVTM, ANQGSEA. V shed 4 bases and J 7 bases; nucleotides not matched to a gene: 18. CDR3 amino acids: CSVGTLSTGLAGEGEQYF. The CDR3 DNA reads as TGCAGCGTTGGAACGCTATCGACGGGACTAGCGGGAGAAGGAGAGCAGTACTTC.

Of note for this clonotype: Germline is not matched at one junction end, which may reflect a read error. The chain is built from TRBV12-3 or TRBV12-4 and TRBJ2-1; 8 nucleotides agree with TRBD2. The CDR3 has 15 amino acids. Here the CDR3 DNA reads TGTGCCAGCAGTTTGATAGCGGGGCCCTACAATGAGCATTTCTTC. This gives the protein CASSLIAGPYNEHFF.

The rearrangement links TRBV29-1 to TRBJ1-2; no clear D gene. V was cut by 6 bases and J by 2 bases, with 10 bases left in between. The CDR3 spans 12 residues. Germline lookup yields CDR1 SQVTM and CDR2 ANQGSEA. As DNA, the CDR3 is TGCAGCGTCCCGGACGGGAACTATGGCTACACCTTC. It yields the protein CSVPDGNYGYTF.